This TCR beta chain came from a study of response to subunit inactivated influenza vaccine. Findings and limits, study-wide: Authors suggested that a seasonal influenza vaccination recruits few new T cells each time.

V dropped 0 bases and J dropped 1; count of bases not matched to a gene: 4. Per germline, CDR1 SEHNR and CDR2 FQNEAQ (reference sequence). This CDR3 is built from 16 residues. Each CDR3 protein gets one entry after TCRdb re-called the RT-PCR reads with MiXCR. The data show roughly 700,000 distinct CDR3 sequences, around 14% seen once. Turning to this clonotype: The antigen is unknown.

The TCR originated in a man between 45 and 60 years old who received an inactivated influenza vaccine. This sample comprised PBMCs from blood, obtained roughly 15 days before vaccination. V is TRBV7-9 and J is TRBJ2-3; 7 nucleotides line up with TRBD1. CDR3 residues: CASSLAGTDGTDTQYF. The CDR3 DNA sequence: TGTGCCAGCAGCTTAGCCGGGACAGACGGCACAGATACGCAGTATTTT.